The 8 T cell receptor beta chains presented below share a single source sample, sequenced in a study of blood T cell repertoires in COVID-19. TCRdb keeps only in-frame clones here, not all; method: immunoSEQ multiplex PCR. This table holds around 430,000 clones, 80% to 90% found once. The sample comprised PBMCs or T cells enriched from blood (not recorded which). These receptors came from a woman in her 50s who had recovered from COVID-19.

CDR3 sequence reads: CASSWEADYATEAFF. The CDR3 nucleotides are TGCGCCAGCAGCTGGGAAGCGGATTATGCCACTGAAGCTTTCTTT. The chain links TRBV5-1 to TRBJ1-1; D is ambiguous. The V end lost 3 bases, the J end lost 4 bases, and 16 bases lay between the germline ends. Looked up from germline, CDR1 is SGHRS and CDR2 is YFSETQ. This CDR3 spans 15 amino acids.

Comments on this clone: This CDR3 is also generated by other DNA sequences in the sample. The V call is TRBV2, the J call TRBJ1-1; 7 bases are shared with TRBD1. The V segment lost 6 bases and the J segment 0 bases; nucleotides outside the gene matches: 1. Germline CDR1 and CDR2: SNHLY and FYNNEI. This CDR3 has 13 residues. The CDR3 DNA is TGTGCCAGCAGCGGGACAGTGAACACTGAAGCTTTCTTT. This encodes CASSGTVNTEAFF.

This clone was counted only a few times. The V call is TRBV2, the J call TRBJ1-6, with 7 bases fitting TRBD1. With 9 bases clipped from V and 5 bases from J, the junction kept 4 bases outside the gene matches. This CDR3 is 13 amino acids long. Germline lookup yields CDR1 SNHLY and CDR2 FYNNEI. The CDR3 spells CARQGPNNSPLHF. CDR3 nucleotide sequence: TGTGCCAGACAGGGGCCGAATAATTCACCCCTCCACTTT.

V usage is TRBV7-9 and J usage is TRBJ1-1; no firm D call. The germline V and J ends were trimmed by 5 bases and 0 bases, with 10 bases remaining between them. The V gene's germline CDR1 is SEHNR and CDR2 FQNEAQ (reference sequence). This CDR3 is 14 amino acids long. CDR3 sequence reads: CASSARGLNTEAFF. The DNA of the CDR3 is TGTGCCAGCAGCGCCAGAGGGTTGAACACTGAAGCTTTCTTT.

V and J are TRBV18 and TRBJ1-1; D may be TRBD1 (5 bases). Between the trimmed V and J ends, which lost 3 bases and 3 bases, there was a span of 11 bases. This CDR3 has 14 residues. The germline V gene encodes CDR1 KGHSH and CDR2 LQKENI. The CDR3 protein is CASSPGGRDTEAFF. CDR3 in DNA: TGTGCCAGCTCACCCGGGGGGAGGGACACTGAAGCTTTCTTT.

CDR3 in amino acids: CASSPQEAGNTIYF. The CDR3 DNA reads as TGTGCCAGCTCACCACAGGAGGCTGGAAACACCATATATTTT. The chain joins TRBV18 to TRBJ1-3, with D hard to call. V was cut by 1 base and J by 2 bases, with 6 bases left in between. Looked up from germline, CDR1 is KGHSH and CDR2 is LQKENI. There are 14 residues in the CDR3.

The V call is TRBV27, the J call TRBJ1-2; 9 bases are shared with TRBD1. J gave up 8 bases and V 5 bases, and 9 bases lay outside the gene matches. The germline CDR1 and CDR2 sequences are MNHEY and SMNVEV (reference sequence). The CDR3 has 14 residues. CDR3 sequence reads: CASSRAGTGLGYTF. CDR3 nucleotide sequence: TGTGCCAGCAGTAGAGCCGGGACAGGGCTCGGCTACACCTTC.

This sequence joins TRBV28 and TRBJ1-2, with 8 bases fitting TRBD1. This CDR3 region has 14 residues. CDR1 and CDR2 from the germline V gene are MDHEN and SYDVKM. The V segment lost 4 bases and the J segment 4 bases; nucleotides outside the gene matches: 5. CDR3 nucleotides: TGTGCCAGCAGTTCCCGGGACAGGATCTATGGCTACACCTTC. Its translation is CASSSRDRIYGYTF.